Listed here are 4 T cell receptor beta chains from one sample, sequenced in a study of blood T cell repertoires in COVID-19 (dated by TCRdb to 2020 to 2021). The library was obtained by the immunoSEQ multiplex PCR assay. What TCRdb holds here is the immuneACCESS table cut down to in-frame rearrangements. Part of the clones is not present; checked against another copy, under half of the missing clones reflect an unresolved V gene, and the others are unexplained. The sample table records 150,000 to 200,000 clones; about 90% of these occur just once. Approximately 0.75% of the sample belongs to the ten largest clones. The sequencing input was peripheral blood. The receptors shown here come from a woman in her 70s with acute or convalescent COVID-19.

The rearrangement uses TRBV2 and TRBJ2-3; D is uncertain. Trimming stripped 4 bases from V and 1 base from J, with 12 bases between. Germline CDR1 reads SNHLY; CDR2 reads FYNNEI. The CDR3 loop spans 15 amino acids. CDR3 DNA: TGTGCCAGCAGTGGGTATGGGCAGCGCACAGATACGCAGTATTTT. This sequence encodes CASSGYGQRTDTQYF.

In its sample, this clone was seen a few times. This chain uses TRBV27 with TRBJ2-1, with 13 nucleotides matching TRBD2. Germline-derived CDR1 and CDR2 are MNHEY and SMNVEV (reference sequence). Unmatched junction bases numbered 4, after V lost 8 bases and J lost 9 bases. The CDR3 contains 13 residues. DNA of the CDR3: TGTGCCAGCTCTGGACTAGCGGGAGTTGAGCAGTTCTTC. Translated: CASSGLAGVEQFF.

The chain uses TRBV6-5 and TRBJ1-5; 7 positions agree with TRBD1. V trimming: 7 bases; J trimming: 4 bases; junction bases outside the gene matches: 1. CDR1 MNHEY and CDR2 SVGAGI come from the germline V gene. This CDR3 has 12 residues. This CDR3 is CASKTGNQPQHF. The CDR3 DNA sequence: TGTGCCAGCAAGACAGGGAATCAGCCCCAGCATTTT.

The chain carries TRBV2 and TRBJ2-7; TRBD1 is a possible D gene (6 bases). The germline CDR1 and CDR2 sequences are SNHLY and FYNNEI. Trimming took 4 bases from V and 0 from J, leaving 16 bases between them. This CDR3 is 16 amino acids long. The CDR3 protein is CASSVDSPKISYEQYF. The CDR3 nucleotides are TGTGCCAGCAGTGTGGACAGCCCAAAAATCTCCTACGAGCAGTACTTC. The variable domain in full, completed from reference TRBV2 and TRBJ2-7, reads EPEVTQTPSHQVTQMGQEVILRCVPISNHLYFYWYRQILGQKVEFLVSFYNNEISEKSEIFDDQFSVERPDGSNFTLKIRSTKLEDSAMYFCASSVDSPKISYEQYFGPGTRLTVT.